The sequence of this T cell receptor beta chain was determined in a study of response to subunit inactivated influenza vaccine. After removal of 5 bases from V and 9 bases from J, the junction contained 0 bases not matched to a gene. Germline V lookup: CDR1 SGHRS, CDR2 YFSETQ. This CDR3 is 10 amino acids long. This clonotype was observed many times. Each CDR3 protein gets one entry after TCRdb re-called the RT-PCR reads with MiXCR. The repertoire holds a few hundred thousand distinct CDR3 sequences, with approximately 7.7% as singletons. The genes are TRBV5-1 and TRBJ2-3; 7 bases are a match to TRBD1. Sequencing was performed on PBMCs from blood, taken about 24 months after vaccination. This clonotype was sampled from a man in his fifties or sixties who received an inactivated influenza vaccine. The CDR3 here is CASRGQTQYF. The DNA for the CDR3 is TGCGCCAGCAGGGGACAGACGCAGTATTTT.